Below are 6 T cell receptor beta chains sequenced from a single sample in a study of blood T cell repertoires in COVID-19. Clones were read by immunoSEQ multiplex PCR, and TCRdb kept only the in-frame ones, dropping some. This sample yields under 500,000 clones, of which over 75% are seen a single time; around 1.1% belongs to the top ten. The sequencing sample was made of PBMCs or T cells enriched from blood (not recorded which). The receptors here all came from a man aged 25-40 years who had recovered from COVID-19.

The chain couples TRBV27 to TRBJ2-1; 8 bases fit TRBD2. Germline assignment: CDR1 MNHEY and CDR2 SMNVEV (reference sequence). Trimming cost V 5 bases and J 12 bases; bases outside gene matches: 12. The CDR3 is 14 residues long. CDR3 in DNA: TGTGCCAGCAGTCTCCAACCGGGGGGGAGGGGGCAGTTCTTC. The encoded protein is CASSLQPGGRGQFF.

This chain's CDR3 is CASSYDGTGELFF. CDR3 bases: TGTGCCAGCAGTTACGACGGGACCGGGGAGCTGTTTTTT. This sequence joins TRBV6-5 and TRBJ2-2, with D unclear. CDR1 MNHEY and CDR2 SVGAGI come from the germline V gene. The CDR3 covers 13 residues. Trimming cost V 2 bases and J 5 bases, with 6 bases left between them.

This clone appeared a single time. The V and J genes are TRBV7-9 and TRBJ2-7; maybe TRBD2 (5 bases). This CDR3 contains 13 residues. Germline V CDR1 and CDR2: SEHNR, FQNEAQ (reference sequence). V shed 3 bases and J shed 1 base, with 7 bases lying between them. The CDR3 DNA follows: TGTGCCAGCAGCTTCCCGGGATCCTACGAGCAGTACTTC. As protein: CASSFPGSYEQYF.

This clone occurred once. The chain uses TRBV10-3 and TRBJ1-4, with D unresolved. Deletions cut 4 bases from V and 0 bases from J, with 12 bases between. Per the germline V gene, CDR1 is ENHRY and CDR2 is SYGVKD. CDR3 size: 16 residues. The CDR3 coding sequence is TGTGCCATCAGTGGGGCAGAACTTGCAACTAATGAAAAACTGTTTTTT. Its translation is CAISGAELATNEKLFF.

This chain links TRBV12-3 or TRBV12-4 with TRBJ1-1; 7 nucleotides match TRBD1. Unmatched junction bases numbered 4, after V lost 6 bases and J lost 3 bases. The CDR3 totals 13 residues. CDR3 DNA: TGTGCCAGCAGCGGACAGGAAGACACTGAAGCTTTCTTT. Translation: CASSGQEDTEAFF.

V usage is TRBV27 and J usage is TRBJ1-6; D ambiguous. This CDR3 region has 15 residues. Between the trimmed V and J ends, which lost 3 bases and 0 bases, there was a span of 6 bases. Germline V CDR1 and CDR2: MNHEY, SMNVEV (reference sequence). The CDR3 region is CASSFTGSYNSPLHF. CDR3 bases: TGTGCCAGCAGTTTTACCGGCTCCTATAATTCACCCCTCCACTTT.